This T cell receptor beta chain emerged from a study of cytomegalovirus exposure and HLA in healthy donors. Germline lookup yields CDR1 MNHEY and CDR2 SMNVEV (reference sequence). Unmatched junction bases numbered 8, after V lost 5 bases and J lost 2 bases. This CDR3 has 16 amino acids. PCR employed 60 Vbeta and 13 Jbeta primers. Using immunoSEQ multiplex PCR, the repertoire was profiled, and TCRdb retains in-frame clones only, with some absent. The sample lists 150,000 to 200,000 clones, more than 60% occurring once. The genes are TRBV27 and TRBJ2-7; 11 nucleotides align to TRBD2. The TCR originated in a young man in good health and CMV-seropositive. The sequenced sample consisted of PBMCs. Here the CDR3 reads CASSPILSGRAYEQYF. DNA of the CDR3: TGTGCCAGCAGTCCGATCCTTAGCGGGAGGGCCTACGAGCAGTACTTC.